A selection of T cell receptor beta chains follows, all from one sample in a study of Graves' ophthalmopathy and Graves' hyperthyroidism. From the multiplex PCR reads, TCRdb called clonotypes with MiXCR, one entry per CDR3 protein. The profile covers 400,000 or so distinct CDR3 sequences, with approximately 15% appearing a single time and 7% taken by the ten largest. Sequences were obtained from peripheral blood. The receptors come from a woman aged 18-30 years with stable Graves' hyperthyroidism. The CDR3 runs from the conserved cysteine through the conserved F or W. A D gene is named only where the DNA matches it firmly. Only some rows state a clone size, as once, few, many or a class for expanded clones.

D gene | J gene | clone size | V gene | CDR3 protein | CDR3 DNA
- | TRBJ2-7 | - | TRBV6-1 | CASSVPGAYEQYF | TGTGCCAGCAGTGTCCCAGGGGCCTACGAGCAGTACTTC
- | TRBJ2-7 | many | TRBV6-2/TRBV6-3 | CASSWGLISYEQYF | TGTGCCAGCAGTTGGGGACTGATCTCCTACGAGCAGTACTTC
- | TRBJ2-4 | few | TRBV5-1 | CASSYAGGEAKNIQYF | TGCGCCAGCAGTTATGCTGGAGGTGAAGCCAAAAACATTCAGTACTTC
- | TRBJ2-4 | many | TRBV20-1 | CSARDARGIQYF | TGCAGTGCAAGGGACGCTAGGGGCATTCAGTACTTC
- | TRBJ1-2 | many | TRBV6-2/TRBV6-3 | CASSYSRTGWGYGYTF | TGTGCCAGCAGTTACTCACGGACGGGGTGGGGCTATGGCTACACCTTC
- | TRBJ1-2 | few | TRBV6-5 | CASSYSRGPHGYTF | TGTGCCAGCAGTTACTCGAGAGGGCCCCATGGCTACACCTTC
- | TRBJ1-1 | many | TRBV10-3 | CAISEPDGRTMGNTEAFF | TGTGCCATCAGTGAGCCCGATGGGCGGACTATGGGAAACACTGAAGCTTTCTTT
TRBD1 | TRBJ1-1 | - | TRBV19 | CASSRFGTVGTEAFF | TGTGCCAGTAGTAGGTTCGGGACAGTGGGGACTGAAGCTTTCTTT
- | TRBJ1-1 | many | TRBV6-5 | CASSYSDLMNTEAFF | TGTGCCAGCAGTTACTCGGATCTCATGAACACTGAAGCTTTCTTT
- | TRBJ2-7 | - | TRBV20-1 | CSAKYHSSYEQYF | TGCAGTGCTAAATATCATAGCTCCTACGAGCAGTACTTC
- | TRBJ2-2 | many | TRBV7-3 | CASSPTRVFGTGELFF | TGTGCCAGCAGCCCTACCAGGGTATTTGGCACCGGGGAGCTGTTTTTT
- | TRBJ2-5 | many | TRBV6-2/TRBV6-3 | CAIAAKETQYF | TGTGCCATCGCAGCGAAAGAGACCCAGTACTTC
- | TRBJ1-2 | many | TRBV25-1 | CASSEPGGGGYTF | TGTGCCAGCAGTGAACCGGGGGGAGGTGGCTACACCTTC
- | TRBJ2-3 | many | TRBV9 | CASSVSRPTDTQYF | TGTGCCAGCAGCGTATCAAGGCCCACAGATACGCAGTATTTT
TRBD1 | TRBJ1-1 | - | TRBV29-1 | CSTLGTGLNTEAFF | TGCAGCACCCTAGGGACAGGTTTGAACACTGAAGCTTTCTTT
TRBD1 | TRBJ1-1 | many | TRBV30 | CAWTEGQGDTEAFF | TGTGCCTGGACCGAGGGACAGGGGGACACTGAAGCTTTCTTT
TRBD2 | TRBJ2-2 | - | TRBV11-2 | CASSRTGTSGIGELFF | TGTGCCAGCAGCCGAACCGGGACTAGCGGGATCGGGGAGCTGTTTTTT
- | TRBJ2-5 | many | TRBV19 | CASSIRGFETQYF | TGTGCCAGTAGTATAAGAGGGTTCGAGACCCAGTACTTC
TRBD2 | TRBJ2-7 | many | TRBV29-1 | CSVALADYEQYF | TGCAGCGTTGCCCTAGCGGACTACGAGCAGTACTTC
TRBD1 | TRBJ1-6 | many | TRBV12-3/TRBV12-4 | CASSLGTGVSPLHF | TGTGCCAGCAGTTTAGGGACAGGGGTCTCACCCCTCCACTTT
- | TRBJ1-2 | - | TRBV20-1 | CSAPVITGTNYGYTF | TGCAGTGCCCCGGTTATCACGGGGACTAACTATGGCTACACCTTC
- | TRBJ1-1 | - | TRBV15 | CATRGIVNTEAFF | TGTGCCACCAGGGGTATAGTGAACACTGAAGCTTTCTTT
- | TRBJ1-1 | many | TRBV19 | CASSIGVMGNTEAFF | TGTGCCAGTAGTATCGGGGTGATGGGGAACACTGAAGCTTTCTTT